This TCR beta chain comes out of a study of blood T cell repertoires in COVID-19. Germline V CDR1 and CDR2: MNHEY, SMNVEV (reference sequence). The ends lost 1 base at V and 1 base at J; junction bases unmatched: 3. This CDR3 spans 16 amino acids. Assay used: immunoSEQ multiplex PCR; TCRdb lists only in-frame clones, some missing. In the table there are 400,000 or so clones, 70% to 90% of which are singletons. Seattle-derived patients entered the study during active infection and were followed longitudinally. Sequencing was carried out using peripheral blood. This rearrangement joins TRBV27 to TRBJ2-3; 9 nucleotides match TRBD2. The origin of this receptor is a man between 18 and 29 years old with COVID-19, enrolled during active disease. For the CDR3, the DNA is TGTGCCAGCAGTTTATTGTTAGCGGGGGGCACAGATACGCAGTATTTT. Protein: CASSLLLAGGTDTQYF.